The T cell receptor (beta chain) under discussion was sequenced for a study of blood T cells in healthy people across ages (dated by TCRdb to 2014 to 2015). Broadly, across the study: In model experiments, template switching captured roughly one uniquely barcoded TCR beta cDNA molecule for every two T cells. To avoid experimental bias, donors of different ages were distributed randomly across sequencing lanes. The study measured age-related changes in TCR beta repertoire diversity using deep sequencing normalized with unique cDNA molecular identifiers. For two donors (one aged 18 to 30 and one aged 80 or older), the study analyzed two additional independent replicas of 1 million unique cDNA reads from the same blood draw. The donors were divided into four age groups: young (average around 16 years), middle-aged (about 39), aged (about 61) and long-lived (about 79). The paper as a whole reports these results and caveats: Because the CMV infection status of the donors was unknown, age-related changes in expanded clonotypes may potentially have been confounded. Estimates of total diversity from one million sequenced T cells were regarded as lower bounds and underestimates. Bulk unsorted PBMC profiling prevented conclusive comparison of naive and antigen-experienced compartments. Observed TCR beta diversity per million T cells fell roughly linearly with age, and a significant reduction was already apparent by age around 39. A strong correlation was found between observed TCR beta diversity and the percentage of naive T cells measured by flow cytometry. Compared with the aged group, more naive CD4+ T cells, fewer expanded clones and increased TCR diversity were shown by the long-lived group, suggesting age selection.

The library was made by 5' RACE. Sequencer: Illumina HiSeq 2500. A second about 7 to 12 cycle PCR used a sample-barcoded 5' primer and a J-beta primer mix. A template-switch 5' adaptor carrying 12 random nucleotides introduced a unique molecular identifier onto each TCR beta cDNA molecule. Each sample yielded at least 2.5 million CDR3-containing paired-end reads. The Mint cDNA synthesis kit, primed by a TRBC-specific oligonucleotide, was used to synthesize first-strand cDNA from all RNA. Following uracil-DNA glycosylase treatment, a first 18-cycle PCR with universal primers M1SS and BC2_uni_R was performed on all cDNA. The authors' pipeline ran thus. For normalization, 1 million high-quality reads, each with a distinct molecular identifier, were randomly selected from each sample. Reads with shared molecular identifiers were discarded instead of being binned into consensus sequences. CDR3 identification, clonotype clustering and error correction used MiTCR with a Q25 quality threshold and the strictest error-elimination algorithm. A nonparametric unseen species model with Euler transformation was used to estimate a lower bound on total TCR beta diversity. TCRdb reanalyzed the raw reads on its own, using fastp at Q25 for trimming and MiXCR for clone calling, and kept in-frame beta chains. Each CDR3 protein gets just one entry, which takes the most common genes and DNA from the rows behind it. TCRdb, not the authors, supplied the V and J calls. The sample data list approximately 800,000 distinct CDR3 sequences, and less than 70% of these were observed just once. Approximately 40% of the sample goes to the ten largest clones.

About this clonotype itself: What this receptor recognizes is not known. No base quality values were provided; no much bigger clone lies one nucleotide off.

The 40 or so donors, aged 6 to 90 years, were systemically healthy Caucasian individuals from Russia. Each donor gave 8 to 10 milliliters of peripheral blood, collected into EDTA-treated Vacutainer tubes. PBMCs were isolated by Ficoll-Paque density-gradient centrifugation, with at least 6 million obtained per sample. Trizol reagent was used to extract total RNA from PBMCs, with at least 5 micrograms per sample. The percentages of naive CD45RAhigh/CD27high T cells were determined by flow cytometry on a PBMC aliquot from every donor. Here V drops 4 bases and J drops 5 bases, and the junction holds 8 bases not matched to any gene. CDR3 length: 15 amino acids, cysteine to phenylalanine. Here the CDR3 DNA is all that survives: 45 bases in frame from base 1. CDR1 and CDR2 were assigned from the germline V gene (reference sequence) as DFQATT and SNEGSKA.

The receptor was isolated from an elderly man in good health. The chain is assembled from TRBV20-1 and TRBJ2-5, with 12 bases aligning to TRBD1. The sequencing input was blood. Read as DNA, the sequence is TGCAGTGCTACCACGGGACAGGGGGCGGGGGAGACCCAGTACTTC. It specifies CSATTGQGAGETQYF.